The rows below give T cell receptor beta chains drawn from one sample of a study of shared clonotypes between healthy human individuals. Clones were read by immunoSEQ multiplex PCR, and TCRdb kept only the in-frame ones, dropping some. Counted here are about 1.5 million clones, roughly 96% occurring once; the ten biggest clones make up approximately 1.1%. The specimen sequenced was naive CD4+ T cells sorted from blood. These TCRs come from a man aged 30 to 45 in good health. CDR3s include the opening cysteine and the closing phenylalanine or tryptophan. The D gene is left open where the match is weak. Not every row has a clone size; where given, it reads once, few, many or a size class.

size: NA; J: TRBJ2-2; D: TRBD2; V: TRBV10-1; DNA: TGCGCCAGCAGGGCGACTAGCGGGTTTACCGGGGAGCTGTTTTTT; CDR3: CASRATSGFTGELFF
size: once; J: TRBJ1-1; D: NA; V: TRBV27; DNA: TGTGCCAGCAGTTCGTCGAACACTGAAGCTTTCTTT; CDR3: CASSSSNTEAFF
size: NA; J: TRBJ1-5; D: NA; V: TRBV11-2; DNA: TGTGCCAGCAGCTTAAGGCGCGATCAGCCCCAGCATTTT; CDR3: CASSLRRDQPQHF
size: NA; J: TRBJ2-2; D: TRBD2; V: TRBV9; DNA: TGTGCCAGCAGCACCCTAGCGGGAGACCTCGCGTTGGACACCGGGGAGCTGTTTTTT; CDR3: CASSTLAGDLALDTGELFF
size: NA; J: TRBJ1-2; D: NA; V: TRBV7-8; DNA: TGTGCCAGCAGCTTATACAGCCGCGGCGGATACTATGGCTACACCTTC; CDR3: CASSLYSRGGYYGYTF
size: NA; J: TRBJ2-7; D: NA; V: TRBV5-1; DNA: TGCGCCAGCAGCTTGATGGGGGAAGGCTACGAGCAGTACTTC; CDR3: CASSLMGEGYEQYF
size: NA; J: TRBJ2-7; D: NA; V: TRBV5-4; DNA: TGTGCCAGCAGTGGCGGCGTTACCAGGTACGAGCAGTACTTC; CDR3: CASSGGVTRYEQYF
size: NA; J: TRBJ2-5; D: NA; V: TRBV28; DNA: TGTGCCAGCAGCTCGGGAGACCAAGAGACCCAGTACTTC; CDR3: CASSSGDQETQYF
size: NA; J: TRBJ1-4; D: NA; V: TRBV28; DNA: TGTGCCAGCAGGATCCTCAGTGCAACTAATGAAAAACTGTTTTTT; CDR3: CASRILSATNEKLFF
size: NA; J: TRBJ1-3; D: TRBD1; V: TRBV2; DNA: TGTGCCAGCAGTGTCGCAGGGGGCCAATTCTCTGGAAACACCATATATTTT; CDR3: CASSVAGGQFSGNTIYF
size: NA; J: TRBJ2-3; D: NA; V: TRBV29-1; DNA: TGCAGCGTGCGACAATCGATCAGCGGAGACACAGATACGCAGTATTTT; CDR3: CSVRQSISGDTDTQYF
size: NA; J: TRBJ2-1; D: NA; V: TRBV5-1; DNA: TGCGCCAGCAGCTTCAGGTCGTCGGGCGTTAATGAGCAGTTCTTC; CDR3: CASSFRSSGVNEQFF
size: NA; J: TRBJ1-2; D: NA; V: TRBV7-8; DNA: TGTGCCAGCAGCTTAGACCCCCGGGACACCAAACAATTC; CDR3: CASSLDPRDTKQF
size: once; J: TRBJ2-5; D: NA; V: TRBV11-2; DNA: TGTGCCAGCAGTGAAGGGTTCACCCAGTACTTC; CDR3: CASSEGFTQYF
size: NA; J: TRBJ1-1; D: NA; V: TRBV28; DNA: TGTGCCAGCAGTTTCAGCGCGAGGAACACTGAAGCTTTCTTT; CDR3: CASSFSARNTEAFF